The 21 T cell receptor beta chains in this list originate from one sample, sequenced in a study of shared clonotypes between healthy human individuals. Clones were read by immunoSEQ multiplex PCR, and TCRdb kept only the in-frame ones, dropping some. The sample holds about 2.4 million clones; approximately 94% are singletons and the top ten take about 0.13%. Sample: naive CD4+ T cells sorted from blood. Subset specified: CD45RA+ positively selected. These receptors were collected from a man aged 18 to 29 in good health.

The rearrangement links TRBV30 to TRBJ2-7; D ambiguous. This CDR3 contains 13 residues. In germline, CDR1 is GTSNPN, CDR2 SVGIG (reference sequence). Trimming pared 1 base from V and 7 bases from J, leaving 14 bases between. CDR3 DNA sequence: TGTGCCTGGAGTGCCACAGCCTACGGGGAGCAGTACTTC. Protein product: CAWSATAYGEQYF.

The chain recombines TRBV10-1 with TRBJ2-3, with TRBD2 identical over 8 bases. Germline V gene sequence: CDR1 WNHNN, CDR2 SYGVQD (reference sequence). This CDR3 spans 17 amino acids. With V trimmed by 0 bases and J by 8 bases, 13 bases remained unmatched. The DNA for the CDR3 is TGCGCCAGCAGTGAGTCCCGGACTAGCCCCCCCTATAGTACGCAGTATTTT. Its translation: CASSESRTSPPYSTQYF.

As to this clone: Other DNA sequences in the same sample also yield this CDR3. This chain joins TRBV18 and TRBJ1-3, with D possibly matching TRBD1 (5 bases). The CDR3 spans 14 residues. Trimming removed 2 bases from V and 3 bases from J, with 8 bases in between. Looked up from germline, CDR1 is KGHSH and CDR2 is LQKENI. In DNA, the CDR3 is TGTGCCAGCTCACCAGGGACGGATGGAAACACCATATATTTT. As protein: CASSPGTDGNTIYF.

V usage is TRBV6-4 and J usage is TRBJ1-1; no reliable D call. Trimming removed 7 bases from V and 4 bases from J, with 13 bases in between. Germline CDR1 reads MRHNA; CDR2 reads SNTAGT. The CDR3 has 13 amino acids. CDR3 DNA sequence: TGTGCCAGCACCCCCTGGCGGCGCACTGAAGCTTTCTTT. It is translated as CASTPWRRTEAFF.

The chain employs TRBV7-8 and TRBJ2-7; TRBD2 matches at 10 bases. V was pared by 3 bases and J by 1 base, with 6 bases of the junction left unmatched. CDR3 length: 16 residues. Germline lookup yields CDR1 SGHVS and CDR2 FQNEAQ. DNA of the CDR3: TGTGCCAGCAGCTTTAGCGGGAGGACCCTATCCTACGAGCAGTACTTC. It encodes CASSFSGRTLSYEQYF. The variable domain in full, with the rest retrieved from reference TRBV7-8 and TRBJ2-7, is GAGVSQSPRYKVAKRGQDVALRCDPISGHVSLFWYQQALGQGPEFLTYFQNEAQLDKSGLPSDRFFAERPEGSVSTLKIQRTQQEDSAVYLCASSFSGRTLSYEQYFGPGTRLTVT.

The rearrangement links TRBV6-5 to TRBJ1-2; the D is unclear. V lost 6 bases, J lost 0 bases, and 14 bases lay in between. Germline lookup yields CDR1 MNHEY and CDR2 SVGAGI. The CDR3 has 15 residues. CDR3 sequence: CASRRTRTTNYGYTF. CDR3 DNA: TGTGCCAGCAGAAGAACCAGAACAACTAACTATGGCTACACCTTC.

This clone was picked up a small number of times. The genes are TRBV30 and TRBJ1-1, with unresolved D. V was shortened by 4 bases and J by 5 bases, with 11 bases between the two germline ends. The length of the CDR3 is 12 residues. Germline lookup yields CDR1 GTSNPN and CDR2 SVGIG (reference sequence). CDR3 coding DNA: TGTGCCTGGATTGGGCTTGGGACTGAAGCTTTCTTT. It translates to CAWIGLGTEAFF.

V usage is TRBV2 and J usage is TRBJ2-3; D may match TRBD1 or TRBD2 (5 bases each). This CDR3 is built from 14 residues. CDR1 is SNHLY, CDR2 FYNNEI, per germline. Trimming pared 3 bases from V and 1 base from J, leaving 8 bases between. This chain's CDR3 is CASSDLGGTDTQYF. The DNA of the CDR3 is TGTGCCAGCAGTGACCTGGGGGGCACAGATACGCAGTATTTT.

The chain combines TRBV5-4 with TRBJ1-2; D uncertain. The V and J ends lost 2 bases and 7 bases respectively, with 12 bases between them. The germline V gene encodes CDR1 SGHNT and CDR2 YYREEE (reference sequence). CDR3 length: 13 residues. CDR3 loop: CASSLSGVGGYTF. The CDR3 region has the DNA TGTGCCAGCAGCTTAAGCGGGGTGGGTGGCTACACCTTC.

V is TRBV14 and J is TRBJ2-7, with D perhaps matching TRBD2 (6 bases). This CDR3 contains 16 residues. V was pared by 1 base and J by 2 bases, with 15 bases between. CDR1 and CDR2 from the germline V gene are SGHDN and FVKESK. DNA of the CDR3: TGTGCCAGCAGCCAAGGCGGGGCCTCCGGCCCCTACGAGCAGTACTTC. As protein: CASSQGGASGPYEQYF.

The chain is built from TRBV6-6 and TRBJ2-7; 9 bases line up with TRBD2. The germline V gene has CDR1 MNHNY and CDR2 SVGAGI (reference sequence). This CDR3 comprises 15 residues. Trimming at V came to 5 bases and at J to 7 bases, leaving 12 bases not matched to a gene. The CDR3: CASSKGLARNGEQYF. CDR3 DNA sequence: TGTGCCAGCAGTAAAGGACTAGCGAGGAATGGGGAGCAGTACTTC.

This rearrangement joins TRBV5-1 to TRBJ2-1; D is unresolved. The germline V and J ends were trimmed by 5 bases and 5 bases, with 17 bases remaining between them. There are 15 residues in the CDR3. Germline V gives CDR1 SGHRS, CDR2 YFSETQ. The CDR3 here is CASRLSARPDNEQFF. The CDR3 DNA is TGCGCCAGCAGATTGTCGGCCAGGCCAGACAATGAGCAGTTCTTC.

The gene calls are TRBV10-3 and TRBJ2-6, with TRBD2 matching over 10 bases. The V and J ends lost 2 bases and 1 base, in that order; junction bases with no gene match: 8. The length of the CDR3 is 19 residues. CDR1 is ENHRY, CDR2 SYGVKD, per germline. The CDR3 loop reads CAISEAPGLAVSGANVLTF. DNA of the CDR3: TGTGCCATCAGTGAGGCCCCAGGACTAGCGGTATCTGGGGCCAACGTCCTGACTTTC.

V is TRBV6-6 and J is TRBJ1-5; D remains unclear. The V gene's germline CDR1 is MNHNY and CDR2 SVGAGI (reference sequence). The CDR3 sequence is 14 residues long. Trimming shortened V by 5 bases and J by 0 bases, and 8 bases separated the two germline ends. The CDR3 here is CASSLSDSNQPQHF. The DNA for the CDR3 is TGTGCCAGCAGTCTGAGTGATAGCAATCAGCCCCAGCATTTT.

The chain joins TRBV7-9 to TRBJ1-5, with 9 bases matching TRBD1. This CDR3 has 15 amino acids. The germline V gene has CDR1 SEHNR and CDR2 FQNEAQ (reference sequence). The V and J ends lost 4 bases and 9 bases, in that order; junction bases with no gene match: 10. The CDR3 DNA is TGTGCCAGCAGCTCCGGAACAGGGGGCCTTGGGCCCCAGCATTTT. The encoded protein is CASSSGTGGLGPQHF.

This chain joins TRBV30 and TRBJ2-2; TRBD2 matches at 9 bases. The V segment lost 0 bases and the J segment 6 bases; nucleotides outside the gene matches: 11. Germline CDR1 GTSNPN, CDR2 SVGIG (reference sequence). The CDR3 extends over 17 amino acids. The CDR3 coding sequence is TGTGCCTGGAGTGTAATCAGGGTAGCGGGAGTCCCCGGGGAGCTGTTTTTT. Translated: CAWSVIRVAGVPGELFF.

The gene calls are TRBV5-6 and TRBJ1-1, with 8 bases lining up with TRBD1. The CDR3 consists of 13 residues. Germline V CDR1 and CDR2: SGHDT, YYEEEE. V lost 3 bases, J lost 7 bases, and 5 bases stayed unmatched. CDR3 coding DNA: TGTGCCAGCAGCTCATACAGGGGGGTTGAAGCTTTCTTT. Its protein product is CASSSYRGVEAFF.

The V and J genes are TRBV29-1 and TRBJ2-5; D gene ambiguous. Germline assignment: CDR1 SQVTM and CDR2 ANQGSEA. The CDR3 loop spans 14 amino acids. V was cut by 2 bases and J by 4 bases, with 14 bases left in between. The CDR3 sequence: CSVESASSPETQYF. CDR3 nucleotide sequence: TGCAGCGTTGAATCTGCTAGTTCCCCAGAGACCCAGTACTTC.

In regard to this clone: The sample has other DNA sequences that encode this CDR3 too. The rearrangement joins TRBV25-1 to TRBJ1-3, with a weak D call TRBD1 (5 bases). CDR1 is MGHDK and CDR2 is SYGVNS in the germline V gene. Trimming removed 2 bases at V and 4 bases at J, with 12 bases between. The CDR3 consists of 15 residues. CDR3 DNA: TGTGCCAGCAGTGAACCGGGGCTGGGGGGAAACACCATATATTTT. As protein: CASSEPGLGGNTIYF.

V usage is TRBV4-1 and J usage is TRBJ2-3; 7 positions agree with TRBD2. Germline V lookup: CDR1 MGHRA, CDR2 YSYEKL. The CDR3 is made up of 17 amino acids. The junction had 11 bases not matched to a gene; V was cut back by 1 base and J by 4 bases. The CDR3 DNA is TGCGCCAGCAGCCAAGCGAAGGGCGGGAGAATTCCAGATACGCAGTATTTT. Its translation: CASSQAKGGRIPDTQYF.

The V gene is TRBV2, the J gene TRBJ2-3; the match to TRBD2 covers 8 bases. The CDR3 extends over 16 amino acids. Germline V CDR1 and CDR2: SNHLY, FYNNEI. J gave up 0 bases and V 6 bases, and 8 bases lay outside the gene matches. The DNA for the CDR3 is TGTGCCAGCAGCTCTGCGGGGGGAATAAGCACAGATACGCAGTATTTT. Its protein is CASSSAGGISTDTQYF.